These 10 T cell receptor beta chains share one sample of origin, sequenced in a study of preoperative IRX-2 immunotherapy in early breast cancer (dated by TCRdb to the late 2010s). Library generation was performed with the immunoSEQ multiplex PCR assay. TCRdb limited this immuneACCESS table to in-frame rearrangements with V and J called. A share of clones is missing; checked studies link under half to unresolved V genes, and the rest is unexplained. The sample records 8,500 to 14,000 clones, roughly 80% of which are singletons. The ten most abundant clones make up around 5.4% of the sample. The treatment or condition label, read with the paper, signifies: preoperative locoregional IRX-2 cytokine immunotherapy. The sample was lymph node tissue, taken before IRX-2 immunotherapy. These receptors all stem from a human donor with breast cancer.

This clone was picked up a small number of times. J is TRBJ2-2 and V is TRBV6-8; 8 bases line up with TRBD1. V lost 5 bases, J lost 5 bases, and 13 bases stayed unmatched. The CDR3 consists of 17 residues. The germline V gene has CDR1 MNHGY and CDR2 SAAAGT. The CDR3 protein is CASSSGMTGVGTGELFF. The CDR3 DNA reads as TGTGCCAGCAGTAGCGGAATGACAGGGGTGGGAACCGGGGAGCTGTTTTTT.

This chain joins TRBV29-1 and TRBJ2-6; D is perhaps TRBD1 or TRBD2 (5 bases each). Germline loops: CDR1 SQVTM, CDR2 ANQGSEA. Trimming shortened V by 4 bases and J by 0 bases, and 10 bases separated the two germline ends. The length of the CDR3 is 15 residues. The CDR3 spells CSVVGGYSGANVLTF. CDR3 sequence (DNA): TGCAGCGTTGTTGGGGGATACTCTGGGGCCAACGTCCTGACTTTC.

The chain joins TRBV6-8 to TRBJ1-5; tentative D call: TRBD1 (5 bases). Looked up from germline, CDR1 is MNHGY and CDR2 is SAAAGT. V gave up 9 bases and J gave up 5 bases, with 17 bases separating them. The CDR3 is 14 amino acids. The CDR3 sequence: CASNGGAGDQPQHF. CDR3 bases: TGTGCCAGTAACGGAGGGGCGGGAGATCAGCCCCAGCATTTT.

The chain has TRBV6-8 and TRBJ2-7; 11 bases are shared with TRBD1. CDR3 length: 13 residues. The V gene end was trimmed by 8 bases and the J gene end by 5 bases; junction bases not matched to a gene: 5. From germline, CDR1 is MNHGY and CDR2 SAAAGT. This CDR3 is CASDRDRGDEQYF. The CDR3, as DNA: TGTGCCAGCGACCGGGACAGGGGGGACGAGCAGTACTTC.

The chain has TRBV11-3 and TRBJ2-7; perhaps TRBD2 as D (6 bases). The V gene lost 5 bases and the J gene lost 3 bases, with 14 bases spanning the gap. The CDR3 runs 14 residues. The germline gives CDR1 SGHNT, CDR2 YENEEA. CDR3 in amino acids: CASSRGIGGYEQYF. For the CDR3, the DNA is TGTGCCAGCAGCCGGGGAATCGGGGGCTACGAGCAGTACTTC.

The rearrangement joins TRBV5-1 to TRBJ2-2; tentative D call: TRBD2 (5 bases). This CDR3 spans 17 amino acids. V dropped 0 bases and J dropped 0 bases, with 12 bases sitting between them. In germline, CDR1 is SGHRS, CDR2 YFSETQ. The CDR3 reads CASSLVIAGPNTGELFF. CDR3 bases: TGCGCCAGCAGCTTGGTAATCGCGGGTCCGAACACCGGGGAGCTGTTTTTT. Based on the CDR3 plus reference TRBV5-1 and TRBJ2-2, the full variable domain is KAGVTQTPRYLIKTRGQQVTLSCSPISGHRSVSWYQQTPGQGLQFLFEYFSETQRNKGNFPGRFSGRQFSNSRSEMNVSTLELGDSALYLCASSLVIAGPNTGELFFGEGSRLTVL.

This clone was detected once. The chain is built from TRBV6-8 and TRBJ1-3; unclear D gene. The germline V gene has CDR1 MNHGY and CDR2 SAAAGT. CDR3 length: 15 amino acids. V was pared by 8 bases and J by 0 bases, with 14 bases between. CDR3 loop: CASGESFSSGNTIYF. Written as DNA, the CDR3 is TGTGCCAGCGGGGAGAGCTTCAGCTCTGGAAACACCATATATTTT.

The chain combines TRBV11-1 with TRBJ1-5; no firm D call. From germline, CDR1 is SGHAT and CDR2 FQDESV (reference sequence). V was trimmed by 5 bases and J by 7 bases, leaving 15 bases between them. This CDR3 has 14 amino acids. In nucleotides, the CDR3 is TGTGCCAGCAGCCCCCCCTCTCTAAACCAGCCCCAGCATTTT. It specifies CASSPPSLNQPQHF.

The CDR3 loop reads CASSEKRSNQPQHF. CDR3 sequence (DNA): TGTGCCAGCAGTGAGAAGAGAAGCAATCAGCCCCAGCATTTT. The chain recombines TRBV6-8 with TRBJ1-5; unclear D gene. CDR1 is MNHGY, CDR2 SAAAGT, per germline. Trimming left V 5 bases short and J 1 base short, with 9 bases between. The CDR3 loop spans 14 amino acids.

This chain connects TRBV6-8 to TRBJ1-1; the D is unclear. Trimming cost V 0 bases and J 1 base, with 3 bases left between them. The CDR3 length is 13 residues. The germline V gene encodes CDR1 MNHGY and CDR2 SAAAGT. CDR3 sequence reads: CASSYSWNTEAFF. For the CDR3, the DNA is TGTGCCAGCAGTTACTCCTGGAACACTGAAGCTTTCTTT.